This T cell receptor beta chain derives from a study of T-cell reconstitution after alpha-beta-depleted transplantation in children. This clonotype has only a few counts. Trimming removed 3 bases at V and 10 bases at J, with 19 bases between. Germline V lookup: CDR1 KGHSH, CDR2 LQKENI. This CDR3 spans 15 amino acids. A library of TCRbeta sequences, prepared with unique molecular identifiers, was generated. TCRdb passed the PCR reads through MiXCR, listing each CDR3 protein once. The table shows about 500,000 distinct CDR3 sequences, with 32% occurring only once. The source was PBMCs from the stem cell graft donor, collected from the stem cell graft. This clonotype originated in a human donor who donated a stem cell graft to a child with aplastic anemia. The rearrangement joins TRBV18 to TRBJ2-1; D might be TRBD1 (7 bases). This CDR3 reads CASSPRTGEGLEQFF. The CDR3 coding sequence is TGTGCCAGCTCACCGCGGACAGGAGAGGGACTGGAGCAGTTCTTC.